This T cell receptor beta chain was obtained from a study of blood T cell repertoires in COVID-19 (dated by TCRdb to 2018 to 2020). Regarding the research as a whole: Samples covering the acute and convalescent phases of COVID-19 were provided by collaborators in the United States, Italy and Spain. The material from the prospective study consisted of cDNA or gDNA derived from T cells, B-cell-depleted T cells, or PBMCs. Subjects who had been exposed to COVID-19, were actively infected with it, or had recovered from it provided the deeply sampled blood TCRbeta repertoires that made up the dataset. The repertoires were released in a freely available public database meant as a resource for research on the immune response to SARS-CoV-2. Samples came from the ongoing ImmuneRACE study (first 160 participants) plus 1,254 subjects from 6 global collaborators. Nearly every sample came with metadata listing a de-identified subject ID, COVID-19 status, age in years and sex. HLA class I and class II types, where available, came from metadata supplied by the sample provider rather than from assay-based typing. What the work shows at the level of the full study, not this receptor alone: The amount of clinical and demographic metadata varied by source and participant and was provided uncurated.

In the prospective study, participants were about 18 to 90 years old, resided in 20 to 30 geographic areas of the United States, and were enrolled through a virtual design. In the prospective study, cohorts were assigned on the basis of participant-reported clinical history obtained from a screening survey and a study questionnaire. Exposed participants were defined as having been in contact with someone with a PCR-confirmed or clinician-diagnosed COVID-19 case within 2 weeks of study entry. Mobile phlebotomists in the prospective study collected whole blood, serum and a nasopharyngeal or oropharyngeal swab from every participant. Participants in the prospective study had the option to provide additional blood draws and questionnaires over a 2-month period. Blood samples from the prospective study were shipped frozen or at room temperature prior to DNA extraction. Remarks on this clone: Its antigen is still unknown. Per-base qualities were not stored, and no clone one base away is much larger.

Spanning cysteine to phenylalanine, the CDR3 consists of 14 amino acids. The entry retains the CDR3 DNA only, 42 bases that are in frame from base 1. V is cut by 10 bases and J by 3 bases, and the space between the germline ends is 16 bases. CDR1 and CDR2 (LNHDA, SQIVND) derive from the germline V gene (reference sequence). TCRbeta CDR3 regions were amplified from genomic DNA using the immunoSEQ Assay, a bias-controlled multiplex PCR. As for how the authors treated the data: Within the assay, amplification of reference gene primers was used to estimate how many nucleated cells each sample contained. Sequence reads were collapsed and filtered to measure the absolute abundance of every unique TCRbeta CDR3 rearrangement. For each sample, productive Simpson clonality was calculated by taking the square root of Simpson's diversity index across productive rearrangements. TCRdb took over this immuneACCESS table, retaining in-frame rearrangements with V and J assigned. Such tables are incomplete; in checked studies, under half of the missing clones stem from an unresolved V gene, and the remainder is unexplained. V and J calls and clone size are those listed in that table; D and trimming were worked out from the DNA. The sample records 200,000 to 250,000 clones, around 90% of which are singletons. The ten largest clones capture more than 3% of the sample.

The receptor chain draws on TRBV19 and TRBJ2-1; a tentative D match to TRBD2 spans 6 bases. The clonotype originates from a woman between 25 and 40 years old who had been exposed to COVID-19. Source material: PBMCs or T cells enriched from blood (not recorded which). The encoded CDR3 is CATLGRENYNEQFF. The nucleotide sequence reads TGTGCCACCCTGGGTCGGGAGAACTACAATGAGCAGTTCTTC.